This entry lists 21 T cell receptor beta chains sequenced from one sample in a study of Graves' ophthalmopathy and Graves' hyperthyroidism. For repertoire sequencing, the TCR beta CDR3 regions were amplified from RNA transcripts. An initial RT-PCR round employing HTBI primers preceded a second-round multiplex PCR. In TCRdb, the multiplex PCR reads were re-called with MiXCR into one record per CDR3 protein. Of 300,000 to 400,000 distinct CDR3 sequences in the sample, around a sixth were seen once. Sequenced material: peripheral blood. These receptors came from an adult man with Graves' ophthalmopathy.

This clonotype was counted only a few times. The V and J genes are TRBV6-1 and TRBJ2-5; D gene unclear. The germline CDR1 and CDR2 sequences are MNHNS and SASEGT. The CDR3 is 12 residues long. V lost 6 bases and J lost 4, with 9 bases in between. Here the CDR3 DNA reads TGTGCCAGCAGAGCCTTCGGAGAGACCCAGTACTTC. Amino acid sequence: CASRAFGETQYF.

This clonotype was seen ten or more times. V and J are TRBV6-2 or TRBV6-3 and TRBJ1-1, with a weak D call TRBD1 (5 bases). Trimming stripped 7 bases from V and 7 bases from J, with 16 bases between. Germline CDR1 is MNHEY and CDR2 is SVGEGT. The CDR3 consists of 13 residues. CDR3 sequence: CASIPSGDDEAFF. CDR3 nucleotide sequence: TGTGCCAGCATTCCTTCTGGGGACGATGAAGCTTTCTTT.

This clonotype appeared many times. The chain combines TRBV6-1 with TRBJ1-1; D may be TRBD1 (5 bases). The V end lost 7 bases, the J end lost 1 base, and 13 bases lay between the germline ends. In germline, CDR1 is MNHNS, CDR2 SASEGT. The CDR3 spans 14 residues. The chain's CDR3 is CASTLGRGNTEAFF. The CDR3 coding sequence is TGTGCCAGCACTCTGGGACGTGGGAACACTGAAGCTTTCTTT.

This clonotype was picked up many times. The V and J genes are TRBV6-5 and TRBJ2-5; TRBD1 aligns across 8 bases. Germline V CDR1 and CDR2: MNHEY, SVGAGI. Losses at the gene ends were 8 bases for V and 0 bases for J; bases not matched to a gene: 2. CDR3 length: 13 amino acids. This chain's CDR3 is CASATGDQETQYF. The CDR3 nucleotides are TGTGCCAGCGCGACAGGGGACCAAGAGACCCAGTACTTC.

This clonotype was seen repeatedly, ten times or more. The rearrangement uses TRBV6-5 and TRBJ2-5, with D tentatively TRBD2 (7 bases). Trimming took 0 bases from V and 5 from J, leaving 13 bases between them. The germline V gene has CDR1 MNHEY and CDR2 SVGAGI. CDR3 length: 15 amino acids. Here the CDR3 DNA reads TGTGCCAGCAGTTACTCGGGGGGGGCCGTGGAGACCCAGTACTTC. Amino acid sequence: CASSYSGGAVETQYF.

At least ten counts were recorded for this clonotype. The chain is built from TRBV30 and TRBJ1-1, with D possibly TRBD1 on 6 matching bases. The CDR3 is 13 amino acids. Per the germline V gene, CDR1 is GTSNPN and CDR2 is SVGIG (reference sequence). V was shortened by 1 base and J by 1 base, with 7 bases between the two germline ends. CDR3 protein: CAWSGDTNTEAFF. The DNA for the CDR3 is TGTGCCTGGAGTGGGGACACGAACACTGAAGCTTTCTTT.

This clonotype appeared many times. The J gene is TRBJ1-3, the V gene TRBV7-2; D perhaps matches TRBD1 (6 bases). The length of the CDR3 is 15 residues. V lost 5 bases to trimming and J lost 9 bases, with 20 bases between them. CDR1 and CDR2 (germline): SGHTA, FQGNSA. The CDR3 bases are TGTGCCAGCAGCCGTTCCGGGACACCTGAAGGCACCATATATTTT. Translated: CASSRSGTPEGTIYF.

The V and J genes are TRBV11-2 and TRBJ2-2; TRBD2 matches at 10 bases. In germline, CDR1 is SGHAT, CDR2 FQNNGV. CDR3 size: 19 residues. With 0 bases clipped from V and 3 bases from J, the junction kept 10 bases outside the gene matches. As DNA, the CDR3 is TGTGCCAGCAGCTTAGAGTTTCCTAGCGGGAGTCGCGACACCGGGGAGCTGTTTTTT. This encodes CASSLEFPSGSRDTGELFF.

This clonotype was counted at least ten times. This chain joins TRBV20-1 and TRBJ2-7, with D perhaps matching TRBD1 or TRBD2 (6 bases each). The length of the CDR3 is 14 residues. The germline V gene encodes CDR1 DFQATT and CDR2 SNEGSKA (reference sequence). Trimming removed 6 bases at V and 3 bases at J, with 18 bases between. The CDR3 protein is CSAVTTGASYEQYF. The CDR3 DNA is TGCAGTGCCGTAACGACGGGGGCAAGCTACGAGCAGTACTTC.

The J gene is TRBJ1-5, the V gene TRBV12-3 or TRBV12-4; no clear D gene. This CDR3 region has 14 residues. V lost 4 bases and J 0 bases, leaving 7 bases between the germline ends. The DNA for the CDR3 is TGTGCCAGCAGTTATTCCAGTAGCAATCAGCCCCAGCATTTT. It encodes CASSYSSSNQPQHF.

This clonotype was found many times. The chain has TRBV6-1 and TRBJ1-2; D might be TRBD1 (6 bases). Trimming removed 6 bases at V and 8 bases at J, with 16 bases between. The CDR3 has 13 amino acids. Germline V lookup: CDR1 MNHNS, CDR2 SASEGT. The CDR3 DNA reads as TGTGCCAGCAGCCGGGGACACGAGGTGGGCTACACCTTC. As protein: CASSRGHEVGYTF.

This clonotype occurred many times. The V gene is TRBV6-5, the J gene TRBJ1-2; 9 positions agree with TRBD1. The CDR3 loop spans 15 amino acids. Germline V gene lookup returns CDR1 MNHEY and CDR2 SVGAGI. Trimming cost V 2 bases and J 7 bases; bases outside gene matches: 8. The CDR3 nucleotides read TGTGCCAGCAGTTACCGGACAGGGGAAGCGGGTGGCTACACCTTC. Its protein is CASSYRTGEAGGYTF.

This chain links TRBV6-1 with TRBJ2-7; TRBD2 might be the D (6 bases). Trimming stripped 5 bases from V and 3 bases from J, with 11 bases between. The germline V gene encodes CDR1 MNHNS and CDR2 SASEGT. This CDR3 is 13 amino acids long. The CDR3 sequence is CASSRLVGYEQYF. The CDR3 DNA follows: TGTGCCAGCAGTCGACTAGTAGGCTACGAGCAGTACTTC.

This clonotype was counted ten times or more. The gene calls are TRBV7-2 and TRBJ1-5; D call uncertain. With 1 base removed from V and 4 bases from J, the gap between germline ends came to 11 bases. The CDR3 runs 15 residues. Germline assignment: CDR1 SGHTA and CDR2 FQGNSA. This chain's CDR3 is CASSLGRAGNQPQHF. CDR3 DNA sequence: TGTGCCAGCAGCTTAGGTAGGGCAGGTAATCAGCCCCAGCATTTT.

The chain carries TRBV18 and TRBJ2-7; D might be TRBD2 (5 bases). From germline, CDR1 is KGHSH and CDR2 LQKENI. V was trimmed by 3 bases and J by 6 bases, leaving 9 bases between them. The CDR3 totals 12 residues. The CDR3 DNA is TGTGCCAGCTCACCTGCACTAGGCGAGCAGTACTTC. Translation: CASSPALGEQYF. Full variable domain (remainder filled in from reference TRBV18 and TRBJ2-7): NAGVMQNPRHLVRRRGQEARLRCSPMKGHSHVYWYRQLPEEGLKFMVYLQKENIIDESGMPKERFSAEFPKEGPSILRIQQVVRGDSAAYFCASSPALGEQYFGPGTRLTVT.

The rearrangement joins TRBV6-1 to TRBJ2-2; D possibly corresponds to TRBD1 (6 bases). The germline V gene encodes CDR1 MNHNS and CDR2 SASEGT. The CDR3 extends over 14 amino acids. Trimming removed 6 bases at V and 6 bases at J, with 14 bases between. In nucleotides, the CDR3 is TGTGCCAGCAGCTCCGGACAGTATGCCGGGGAGCTGTTTTTT. Amino acid sequence: CASSSGQYAGELFF.

V gene TRBV12-5 combines with J gene TRBJ1-1, with TRBD1 identical over 9 bases. The V gene end was trimmed by 6 bases and the J gene end by 6 bases; junction bases not matched to a gene: 8. CDR3 length equals 14 residues. Germline lookup yields CDR1 LGHNT and CDR2 FRNRAP. The chain's CDR3 is CASGTGGRSSEAFF. For the CDR3, the DNA is TGTGCTAGTGGAACAGGGGGCAGGTCCTCTGAAGCTTTCTTT.

This clonotype has at least ten counts. The chain combines TRBV7-9 with TRBJ2-7; D gene ambiguous. Trimming took 4 bases from V and 9 from J, leaving 10 bases between them. This CDR3 has 11 residues. Germline V lookup: CDR1 SEHNR, CDR2 FQNEAQ (reference sequence). CDR3 loop: CASSSGPVQYF. Here the CDR3 DNA reads TGTGCCAGCAGCTCGGGTCCAGTGCAGTACTTC.

This clonotype was seen repeatedly, ten times or more. The chain joins TRBV7-9 to TRBJ2-7, with a weak D call TRBD1 (6 bases). Germline-derived CDR1 and CDR2 are SEHNR and FQNEAQ (reference sequence). V was cut by 4 bases and J by 5 bases, with 21 bases left in between. The CDR3 runs 16 residues. The CDR3 coding sequence is TGTGCCAGCAGCTCTAACTTCCGGGACAACCCCCACGAGCAGTACTTC. It codes for CASSSNFRDNPHEQYF.

This clonotype was seen ten or more times. The chain joins TRBV9 to TRBJ2-7, with 9 bases that match TRBD2. The germline V gene has CDR1 SGDLS and CDR2 YYNGEE. The trim removed 4 bases at V and 4 bases at J, leaving 12 bases unmatched. The CDR3 runs 16 residues. The CDR3 here is CASSPTGPSGDYEQYF. The CDR3 DNA sequence: TGTGCCAGCAGCCCAACCGGGCCTAGCGGGGATTACGAGCAGTACTTC.

This clonotype was detected many times. The V call is TRBV27, the J call TRBJ1-5, with a tentative D call TRBD1 (6 bases). Germline V gene lookup returns CDR1 MNHEY and CDR2 SMNVEV (reference sequence). This CDR3 contains 15 residues. The V gene lost 7 bases and the J gene lost 0 bases, with 13 bases spanning the gap. This chain's CDR3 is CASKEGGYSNQPQHF. The CDR3 DNA sequence: TGTGCCAGCAAAGAGGGGGGGTATAGCAATCAGCCCCAGCATTTT.